The source of this TCR beta chain is a study of blood T cell repertoires in COVID-19. Study in general: The study drew acute and convalescent COVID-19 samples from the United States, Italy and Spain. T cells, B-cell-depleted T cells, or PBMCs provided the cDNA or gDNA that served as material.

Authors' methods: By means of reference gene primer amplification, nucleated cell counts were estimated. Method: immunoSEQ multiplex PCR; TCRdb's copy keeps in-frame clones and lacks some. That table gives V, J and clone size, and the DNA gave D and trimming. The table shows some 150,000 clones, with approximately 85% occurring only once. Seattle researchers signed up patients amid active infection and tracked them longitudinally. Trimming removed 3 bases at V and 4 bases at J, with 10 bases between. Germline lookup yields CDR1 SGHVS and CDR2 FNYEAQ. This CDR3 has 14 amino acids. The clonotype comes from a man aged 55 to 70 with COVID-19, enrolled during active disease. The rearrangement links TRBV7-6 to TRBJ1-3, with D perhaps matching TRBD1 (5 bases). Sequenced sample: peripheral blood. Here the CDR3 reads CASSLGGSGNTIYF. The CDR3 bases are TGTGCCAGCAGCTTGGGGGGTTCAGGAAACACCATATATTTT.